This T cell receptor (beta chain) was profiled in a study of radiotherapy plus CTLA-4 blockade in lung cancer. At the level of the study: Disease control was achieved by 31% of patients, and objective responses by over 15%. General study findings and limits: Among reported predictors of response, early blood T cell clone dynamics with interferon-beta performed best. Clones of tumor-derived TCRs expanded in blood after radiotherapy plus ipilimumab.

Germline V gene data show CDR1 as SGHNT and CDR2 as YENEEA. The CDR3 runs to 15 residues. V dropped 5 bases and J dropped 4; count of bases not matched to a gene: 4. About this clone: Its target is unknown.

Assay: immunoSEQ multiplex PCR; the TCRdb copy retains only in-frame clones and omits some. The data hold about 84,000 clones, with about two thirds observed a single time. Each patient with chemo-refractory metastatic non-small-cell lung cancer was treated with focal radiation plus CTLA-4 blockade using ipilimumab. The clonotype was recovered from a human donor with non-small cell lung cancer that progressed on radiotherapy plus ipilimumab. The source material was peripheral blood, sampled from a patient treated with radiotherapy plus ipilimumab. The rearrangement joins TRBV11-3 to TRBJ2-1; 11 bases map to TRBD2. CDR3: CASSLGTSGYNEQFF. CDR3 sequence (DNA): TGTGCCAGCAGCCTTGGGACTAGCGGTTACAATGAGCAGTTCTTC. The full variable domain, completed using reference TRBV11-3 and TRBJ2-1, is EAGVVQSPRYKIIEKKQPVAFWCNPISGHNTLYWYLQNLGQGPELLIRYENEEAVDDSQLPKDRFSAERLKGVDSTLKIQPAELGDSAVYLCASSLGTSGYNEQFFGPGTRLTVL.